The clone carrying this TCR gamma chain has at least ten counts. The TCRdb protein comes from a much larger clone and disagrees with this DNA's translation at residue 4, likely due to a read error; the protein given here is derived from the DNA. TCRdb fed the multiplex PCR reads to CATT. The sample has tens of thousands of gamma-chain clones, around 3% seen once. These data belong to a study of γδ T cells in repeated Plasmodium falciparum infection. About the study: Donors had four controlled P. falciparum NF54 infections over approximately 600 days. Timepoints: baseline, immediately before selected infections, and 21 days after every infection.

Germline V lookup: CDR1 GITISATS, CDR2 ISYDGTV (reference sequence). The CDR3 totals 13 residues. Gammadelta T cells were flow-sorted from PBMC into Vgamma9/Vdelta2+ and Vdelta2-negative populations for bulk analysis. V gene TRGV9 combines with J gene TRGJ1 or TRGJ2. The TCR comes from a pool of human donors (malaria-infected and uninfected, not separated). Input material: gamma-delta T cells from blood. The CDR3 nucleotides read TGTGCCTTGAGGGAGCCTGAAACTTATAAGAAACTCTTT. Its protein product is CALREPETYKKLF.